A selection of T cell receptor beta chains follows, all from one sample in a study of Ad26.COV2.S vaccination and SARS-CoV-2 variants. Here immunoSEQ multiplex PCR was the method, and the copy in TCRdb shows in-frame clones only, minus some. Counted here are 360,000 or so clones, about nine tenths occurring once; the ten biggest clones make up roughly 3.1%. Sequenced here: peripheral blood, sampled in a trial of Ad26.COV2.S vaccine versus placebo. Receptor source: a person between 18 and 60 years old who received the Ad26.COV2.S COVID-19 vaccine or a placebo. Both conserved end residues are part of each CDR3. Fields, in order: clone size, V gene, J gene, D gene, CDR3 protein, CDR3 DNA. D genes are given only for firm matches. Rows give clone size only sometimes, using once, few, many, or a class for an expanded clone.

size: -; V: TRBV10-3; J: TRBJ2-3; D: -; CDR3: CAISEPQGLETDTQYF; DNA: TGTGCCATCAGTGAGCCCCAGGGGCTCGAGACAGATACGCAGTATTTT
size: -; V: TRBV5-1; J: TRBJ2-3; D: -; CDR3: CASSLVTASTDTQYF; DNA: TGCGCCAGCAGCTTGGTTACAGCCAGCACAGATACGCAGTATTTT
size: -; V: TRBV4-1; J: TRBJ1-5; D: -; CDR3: CASSQVGGLSFDQPQHF; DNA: TGCGCCAGCAGCCAAGTTGGGGGACTTAGCTTCGATCAGCCCCAGCATTTT
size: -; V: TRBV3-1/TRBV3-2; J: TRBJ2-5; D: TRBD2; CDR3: CASSQARWGGAQETQYF; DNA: TGTGCCAGCAGCCAAGCCCGGTGGGGAGGGGCCCAAGAGACCCAGTACTTC
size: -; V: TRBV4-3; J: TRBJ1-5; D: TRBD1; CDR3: CASSQDLSTGAGQPQHF; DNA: TGCGCCAGCAGCCAAGATCTTTCGACAGGGGCTGGTCAGCCCCAGCATTTT
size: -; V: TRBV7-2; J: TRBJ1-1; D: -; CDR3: CASRTQGANTEAFF; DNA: TGTGCCAGCAGAACTCAAGGGGCCAACACTGAAGCTTTCTTT
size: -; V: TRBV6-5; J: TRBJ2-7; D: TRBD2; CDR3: CASINSGSGSYEQYF; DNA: TGTGCCAGCATTAATAGCGGGTCTGGTTCCTACGAGCAGTACTTC
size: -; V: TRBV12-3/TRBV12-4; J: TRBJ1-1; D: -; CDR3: CASSFKVGTEAFF; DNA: TGTGCCAGCAGTTTTAAGGTAGGGACTGAAGCTTTCTTT
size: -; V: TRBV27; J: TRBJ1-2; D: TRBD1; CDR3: CASSPAGTGGSYGYTF; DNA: TGTGCCAGCAGCCCCGCCGGGACAGGGGGCTCCTATGGCTACACCTTC
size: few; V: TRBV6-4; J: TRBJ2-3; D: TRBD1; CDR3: CASSDSPGQGSDTQYF; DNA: TGTGCCAGCAGTGACTCTCCGGGACAGGGCTCAGATACGCAGTATTTT
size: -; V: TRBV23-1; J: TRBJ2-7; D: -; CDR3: CASSPLARRAYEQYF; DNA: TGCGCCAGCAGTCCTCTTGCCCGTAGAGCCTACGAGCAGTACTTC
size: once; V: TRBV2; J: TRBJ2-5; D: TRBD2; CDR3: CASTAGLAASQETQYF; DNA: TGTGCCAGCACTGCGGGACTAGCGGCGTCCCAAGAGACCCAGTACTTC
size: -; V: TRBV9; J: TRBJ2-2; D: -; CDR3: CASSVVTGELFF; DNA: TGTGCCAGCAGCGTAGTCACCGGGGAGCTGTTTTTT
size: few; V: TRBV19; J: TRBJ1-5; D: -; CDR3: CASSMDFRNQPQHF; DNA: TGTGCCAGTAGTATGGACTTCCGCAATCAGCCCCAGCATTTT
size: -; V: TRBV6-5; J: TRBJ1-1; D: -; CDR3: CASSYAGPYTEAFF; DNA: TGTGCCAGCAGTTACGCCGGACCCTACACTGAAGCTTTCTTT
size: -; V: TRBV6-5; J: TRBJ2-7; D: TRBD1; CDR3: CASSYSSQGAYEQYF; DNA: TGTGCCAGCAGTTACTCGTCTCAGGGGGCCTACGAGCAGTACTTC
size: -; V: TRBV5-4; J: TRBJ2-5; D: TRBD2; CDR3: CASSPYGGAQETQYF; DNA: TGTGCCAGCAGCCCTTACGGGGGGGCACAAGAGACCCAGTACTTC